This is a list of T cell receptor beta chains from one sample in a study of blood T cell repertoires in COVID-19. Sequencing used immunoSEQ multiplex PCR; TCRdb keeps in-frame clones, though not all of them. The table shows 55,000 to 80,000 clones, with 65% to 85% occurring only once. Specimen: peripheral blood. The receptors were gathered from a human donor in a cohort sampled during active COVID-19. Both conserved end residues are trimmed from each CDR3. Fields, in order: J gene, V gene, CDR3 protein.

TRBJ2-1	TRBV5-4	ASSPGAGGMNEQF
TRBJ2-3	TRBV5-6	ASSLIRVDTDTQY
TRBJ1-5	TRBV6-6	ASTGQGKNQPQH
TRBJ2-3	TRBV7-3	ASSTGLAGGTDTQY
TRBJ1-2	TRBV10-1	ASTLETYGYT
TRBJ1-2	TRBV6-5	ASRTGGNYGYT
TRBJ1-4	TRBV5-4	ASSTQGASEKLF
TRBJ2-2	TRBV12-3/TRBV12-4	ATRQFITGELF
TRBJ2-5	TRBV6-1	ASSESFEAGKRQTQY
TRBJ2-2	TRBV3-1/TRBV3-2	ASSPRRQAGELF
TRBJ1-2	TRBV27	ASRVAGAGGYT
TRBJ2-2	TRBV7-9	ASTPRGGELF
TRBJ1-2	TRBV4-1	ASSPVPGTASDGYT
TRBJ2-1	TRBV15	ATSRAGTAYNEQF
TRBJ1-3	TRBV5-1	ASSPSGGFSGNTIY
TRBJ2-1	TRBV5-1	ASSVDRVGQF
TRBJ2-1	TRBV10-3	AISGLTSGRGAL
TRBJ2-3	TRBV3-1/TRBV3-2	ASSQEAGDFTDTQY
TRBJ1-6	TRBV19	ASSPPGQGRTPLH
TRBJ1-2	TRBV12-3/TRBV12-4	ASSLRDHGYT
TRBJ1-6	TRBV30	AWSSTGLRNSPLH
TRBJ2-7	TRBV20-1	SARVSDEQY
TRBJ2-3	TRBV6-5	ASKQREAQTDTQY
TRBJ2-1	TRBV11-3	ASSLLAGTYNEQF
TRBJ2-1	TRBV7-6	ASSLAYGSQF
TRBJ2-1	TRBV24-1	ATSDLGGGPNEQF
TRBJ2-1	TRBV19	ASTSSGSLPDEQF
TRBJ2-7	TRBV2	ASTQGTPREQY
TRBJ1-2	TRBV6-5	ASSYGAGGGYGYT
TRBJ2-3	TRBV11-2	ASSLAYSTDTQY
TRBJ1-1	TRBV20-1	SASAGGMNTEAF
TRBJ2-7	TRBV3-1/TRBV3-2	ASSRRGGQSYEQY
TRBJ2-7	TRBV6-6	ASSLSPSYEQY
TRBJ2-1	TRBV25-1	ASSGDSDYNEQF
TRBJ1-2	TRBV7-6	ASSLAGRGQGNYGYT
TRBJ2-2	TRBV4-2	ASSQGHGSRTGELF
TRBJ2-7	TRBV30	ASKKAAGGGRHEQY
TRBJ2-3	TRBV4-2	ASNRGTGTDTQY
TRBJ1-2	TRBV5-4	ASSLEHYGYT
TRBJ2-1	TRBV18	ASSPTGTGSNEQF